The TCR beta chain under discussion was sequenced for a study of blood T cell repertoires in COVID-19. Background on the study: The cDNA or gDNA used as material had been derived from T cells, B-cell-depleted T cells, or PBMCs.

The CDR3 runs to 15 residues. CDR1 and CDR2 (germline): MNHEY, SVGEGT. V shed 5 bases and J 8 bases; nucleotides not matched to a gene: 7. The protocol was immunoSEQ multiplex PCR, while the TCRdb copy is restricted to in-frame clones and leaves out a portion. The top ten clones hold 0.87% of a sample with around 260,000 clones, about 85% of them seen once. The sequencing input was peripheral blood. This chain links TRBV6-2 or TRBV6-3 with TRBJ2-1, with 12 bases aligning to TRBD2. The sequence was obtained from a human donor with COVID-19, enrolled during active disease. The donor label of this sample is uncertain. CDR3 region: CASSQPGLAGYEQFF. The DNA of the CDR3 is TGTGCCAGCAGTCAACCGGGACTAGCGGGTTATGAGCAGTTCTTC.